This TCR beta chain is drawn from a study of T-cell reconstitution after alpha-beta-depleted transplantation in children. Study-wide results and caveats: Recipient T cells and thymic progenitors that survived were the source of the high TCRbeta diversity seen at day 60 in some patients. Two months or so post-transplant, alpha-beta T cells reportedly derived from several hundred expanded graft clones. A year post-transplant, T-cell counts and diversity derived mostly from newly produced T cells.

This clonotype was found a few times. Its antigen is unidentified. J was trimmed by 2 bases and V by 5 bases; bases with no gene match: 3. This CDR3 is 15 amino acids long. Looked up from germline, CDR1 is SNHLY and CDR2 is FYNNEI. Researchers prepared the TCRbeta library using unique molecular identifiers, the study reports. TCRdb fed the PCR reads into MiXCR, producing one record per CDR3 protein. The sample has about 210,000 distinct CDR3 sequences; about 15% are singletons. The chain links TRBV2 to TRBJ2-1, with 10 bases lining up with TRBD1. This TCR was recovered from a male patient aged 2-15 years who had a stem cell transplant for acute lymphoblastic leukemia, so the T cells may come from the graft donor. The source material was PBMCs, mostly from graft donor cells, sampled 360 days after TCRalphabeta/CD19-depleted stem cell transplant. CDR3 DNA sequence: TGTGCCAGCAGTCGCGACAGGGGGCCCTACAATGAGCAGTTCTTC. Translated: CASSRDRGPYNEQFF.